This passage covers 5 T cell receptor beta chains from one sample sequenced in a study of STAT3 mutations in large granular lymphocyte leukemia. Study-wide points: Every T-cell large granular lymphocyte leukemia patient had at least one immunodominant TCR beta clonotype.

Clones were sequenced by immunoSEQ multiplex PCR, and TCRdb holds only the in-frame ones, with some missing. The data contain more than 4,500 clones, roughly 80% of them singletons. These receptors have no identified antigens. What was sequenced was peripheral blood mononuclear cells. Every receptor here comes from a man between 40 and 49 years old with T-cell large granular lymphocyte leukemia. Some clones in this sample may be carry-over from other donors' samples.

This clone has a single count. V is TRBV6-1 and J is TRBJ2-2, with 7 bases fitting TRBD2. With V trimmed by 7 bases and J by 7 bases, 6 bases remained unmatched. The CDR3 is 13 residues long. The V gene's germline CDR1 is MNHNS and CDR2 SASEGT. The CDR3 coding sequence is TGTGCCAGCACCGACACTAGCGACGGGGAGCTGTTTTTT. As protein: CASTDTSDGELFF.

This rearrangement joins TRBV19 to TRBJ1-5; D gene unclear. Trimming took off 3 bases at V and 0 bases at J, with 9 bases between the two ends. The CDR3 loop spans 15 amino acids. The germline CDR1 and CDR2 sequences are LNHDA and SQIVND (reference sequence). CDR3 bases: TGTGCCAGTAGTATCCAACAGAATAGCAATCAGCCCCAGCATTTT. Translating it yields CASSIQQNSNQPQHF.

This clone was seen just once. V usage is TRBV7-2 and J usage is TRBJ1-5, with 9 positions matching TRBD1. Trimming at V came to 4 bases and at J to 4 bases, leaving 5 bases not matched to a gene. Germline assignment: CDR1 SGHTA and CDR2 FQGNSA. The CDR3 is 15 amino acids. The CDR3 DNA sequence: TGTGCCAGCAGCTGGGGACAGGGTAAAAATCAGCCCCAGCATTTT. Amino acids: CASSWGQGKNQPQHF.

This chain links TRBV4-2 with TRBJ1-5; the D is unclear. The CDR3 contains 13 residues. Trimming removed 5 bases from V and 9 bases from J, with 14 bases in between. Germline loops: CDR1 LGHNA, CDR2 YNFKEQ. The CDR3 sequence is CASSLEDFRPQHF. As DNA, the CDR3 is TGTGCCAGCAGCTTGGAGGACTTTCGGCCCCAGCATTTT.

The genes are TRBV9 and TRBJ2-5; D call uncertain. The V end was cut by 5 bases, the J end by 0 bases, with 11 bases between. CDR1 is SGDLS and CDR2 is YYNGEE in the germline V gene. This CDR3 is built from 14 residues. In DNA, the CDR3 is TGTGCCAGCAGTTCAGGCGCGTACCAAGAGACCCAGTACTTC. It codes for CASSSGAYQETQYF.